This passage covers 2 T cell receptor beta chains from one sample sequenced in a study of HIV-infected patients and healthy controls. Reverse transcription used 450 to 550 ng RNA and constant-region primers for alpha and beta. Alpha and beta chain libraries were made separately by chain-specific third strand synthesis with multiplexing indices. TCRdb re-analysed the 5' RACE reads in MiXCR, keeping a single row per CDR3 protein. The repertoire holds approximately 400 distinct CDR3 sequences, with 71% as singletons. No cell fractionation was done, so the repertoire covers all unsorted peripheral blood T cells. The sample in question was blood, obtained before antiretroviral therapy. These receptors were collected from an adult with HIV infection.

There are a few counts of this clonotype. This beta chain is off target for a library built for alpha chains, so its abundance means little. The rearrangement joins TRBV6-6 to TRBJ1-5; possible D gene TRBD1, 6 bases. Germline V gives CDR1 MNHNY, CDR2 SVGAGI (reference sequence). V was clipped by 4 bases and J by 7 bases, with 11 bases between them. The CDR3 covers 13 residues. This CDR3 is CASSSGAIQPQHF. CDR3 DNA: TGTGCCAGCAGTTCAGGGGCGATACAGCCCCAGCATTTT.

On this clonotype itself: A library made for alpha chains picked up this beta chain off target, so its size means little. The chain has TRBV28 and TRBJ2-1; a weak D match, TRBD2 (5 bases). V was trimmed by 4 bases and J by 9 bases, leaving 13 bases between them. The germline V gene has CDR1 MDHEN and CDR2 SYDVKM. The CDR3 consists of 13 residues. CDR3 sequence reads: CASSSFRAGEQFF. The CDR3 DNA reads TGTGCCAGCAGTTCGTTCCGGGCGGGTGAGCAGTTCTTC.